Sequencing of this T cell receptor beta chain was carried out in a study of blood T cell repertoires in COVID-19. Produced via immunoSEQ multiplex PCR; TCRdb's table is partial and in-frame only. Counted here are over 130,000 clones, about 80% occurring once; the ten biggest clones make up about 8%. The specimen was peripheral blood. This sequence originates from a human donor in a cohort sampled during active COVID-19.

DNA of the CDR3: TGTGCCAGCAGCTTAGATAAGGCGACCCAGGACGAGCAGTACTTC. As protein: CASSLDKATQDEQYF. This chain uses TRBV11-2 with TRBJ2-7; no definite D call. The V end was cut by 0 bases, the J end by 5 bases, with 14 bases between. The CDR3 extends over 15 amino acids. In germline, CDR1 is SGHAT, CDR2 FQNNGV.